This T cell receptor beta chain appears in the sequencing data of a study of control samples from healthy donors and cancer patients. TCRdb's copy holds only in-frame clones and misses some; the assay was immunoSEQ multiplex PCR. The top ten hold around 1.4% of the sample, which has 150,000 to 200,000 clones, roughly 92% seen once. CDR3 length: 15 residues. Per the germline V gene, CDR1 is MNHEY and CDR2 is SVGAGI. V was clipped by 2 bases and J by 2 bases; unmatched bases: 3. This receptor was taken from a man aged 25-45 years in good health. The chain joins TRBV6-5 to TRBJ2-7; 10 nucleotides align to TRBD1. The specimen sequenced was blood. CDR3 nucleotides: TGTGCCAGCAGTTACGGACAGGGGGACACCTACGAGCAGTACTTC. Translation gives CASSYGQGDTYEQYF.